The 30 T cell receptor beta chains listed next were all sequenced from one sample in a study of graft-versus-host responses after intestinal transplantation. This table comes from immunoSEQ multiplex PCR, and its TCRdb copy is limited to in-frame clones, with some not included. The sample carries roughly 99,000 clones, approximately 85% recorded once. Sample: PBMCs, taken 255 days after intestinal transplant. Receptors were obtained from a human patient who received an intestinal transplant, so some T cells may come from the graft donor.

J is TRBJ1-1 and V is TRBV5-1; D may be TRBD1 (5 bases). CDR1 is SGHRS and CDR2 is YFSETQ in the germline V gene. The CDR3 length is 13 residues. V was trimmed by 0 bases and J by 6 bases, leaving 9 bases between them. The CDR3 reads CASSLVGGSEAFF. The DNA for the CDR3 is TGCGCCAGCAGCTTGGTGGGGGGGTCTGAAGCTTTCTTT. Complete variable domain (other parts from reference TRBV5-1 and TRBJ1-1): KAGVTQTPRYLIKTRGQQVTLSCSPISGHRSVSWYQQTPGQGLQFLFEYFSETQRNKGNFPGRFSGRQFSNSRSEMNVSTLELGDSALYLCASSLVGGSEAFFGQGTRLTVV.

The chain combines TRBV2 with TRBJ2-3; 13 nucleotides align to TRBD2. J was trimmed by 7 bases and V by 10 bases; bases with no gene match: 8. The CDR3 runs 14 residues. CDR1 is SNHLY, CDR2 FYNNEI, per germline. In nucleotides, the CDR3 is TGTGCCAACACCGGGACTAGCGGGGTGAATACGCAGTATTTT. It translates to CANTGTSGVNTQYF.

V and J are TRBV27 and TRBJ2-5; tentative D call: TRBD2 (7 bases). The germline V gene encodes CDR1 MNHEY and CDR2 SMNVEV (reference sequence). Trimming stripped 2 bases from V and 5 bases from J, with 18 bases between. The CDR3 runs 16 residues. CDR3 loop: CASSLRWGGGRETQYF. As DNA, the CDR3 is TGTGCCAGCAGTTTAAGGTGGGGAGGGGGACGGGAGACCCAGTACTTC.

This clone was observed once. Compared with germline, one end of the junction differs, possibly owing to a read error. V is TRBV5-5 and J is TRBJ2-7; D tentatively reads TRBD1 or TRBD2 (5 bases each). The CDR3 runs 14 residues. Germline assignment: CDR1 SGHKS and CDR2 YYEKEE (reference sequence). The CDR3 bases are TGTGCCAGCAGCTTAACCGGGACCTCCAACGAGCAGTACTTC. Its protein product is CASSLTGTSNEQYF.

This clone turned up a few times. CDR3 DNA: TGCGCCAGCAGCGAGACAGGGGATAGCAATCAGCCCCAGCATTTT. It yields the protein CASSETGDSNQPQHF. The chain joins TRBV5-1 to TRBJ1-5, with 8 bases fitting TRBD1. The germline V gene encodes CDR1 SGHRS and CDR2 YFSETQ. The CDR3 extends over 15 amino acids. The J segment lost 0 bases and the V segment lost 4 bases, leaving 3 bases of the junction unmatched. The complete variable domain, with remaining parts taken from reference TRBV5-1 and TRBJ1-5, reads KAGVTQTPRYLIKTRGQQVTLSCSPISGHRSVSWYQQTPGQGLQFLFEYFSETQRNKGNFPGRFSGRQFSNSRSEMNVSTLELGDSALYLCASSETGDSNQPQHFGDGTRLSIL.

The gene calls are TRBV6-6 and TRBJ2-7, with unresolved D. V lost 5 bases, J lost 3 bases, and 14 bases lay in between. The CDR3 loop spans 14 amino acids. Germline-derived CDR1 and CDR2 are MNHNY and SVGAGI (reference sequence). As DNA, the CDR3 is TGTGCCAGCAGTGTCCGACCCGACGGCTACGAGCAGTACTTC. Protein: CASSVRPDGYEQYF.

The chain has TRBV5-5 and TRBJ1-1, with TRBD1 matching over 8 bases. The trim removed 4 bases at V and 6 bases at J, leaving 2 bases unmatched. CDR3 length equals 12 residues. CDR1 and CDR2 from the germline V gene are SGHKS and YYEKEE (reference sequence). In DNA, the CDR3 is TGTGCCAGCAGCCTGACAGGGGCTGAAGCTTTCTTT. It translates to CASSLTGAEAFF.

The chain carries TRBV19 and TRBJ2-1, with D possibly matching TRBD1 (5 bases). V lost 6 bases and J lost 7, with 13 bases in between. The V gene's germline CDR1 is LNHDA and CDR2 SQIVND (reference sequence). The CDR3 totals 13 residues. The CDR3 is CASSQQGWNEQFF. DNA of the CDR3: TGTGCCAGTAGCCAGCAGGGCTGGAATGAGCAGTTCTTC.

The chain recombines TRBV11-2 with TRBJ2-1, with D perhaps TRBD2 (6 bases). The length of the CDR3 is 15 residues. Trimming shortened V by 1 base and J by 5 bases, and 12 bases separated the two germline ends. CDR1 and CDR2 from the germline V gene are SGHAT and FQNNGV. The CDR3 DNA is TGTGCCAGCAGCTTAGTGTGGGCTAGCGACAATGAGCAGTTCTTC. Protein product: CASSLVWASDNEQFF.

In nucleotides, the CDR3 is TGTGCCAGCATCGGGACAGTTAAAAATCAGCCCCAGCATTTT. This encodes CASIGTVKNQPQHF. V and J are TRBV6-1 and TRBJ1-5; 7 bases are shared with TRBD1. Losses at the gene ends were 7 bases for V and 4 bases for J; bases not matched to a gene: 7. CDR1 MNHNS and CDR2 SASEGT come from the germline V gene. This CDR3 has 14 residues.

The genes are TRBV12-5 and TRBJ2-3; D might be TRBD1 (6 bases). The germline V gene encodes CDR1 LGHNT and CDR2 FRNRAP. V lost 7 bases and J lost 8, with 19 bases in between. The CDR3 is made up of 14 amino acids. The CDR3 DNA is TGTGCTAGTGCCCCGACAGGAGCTTTAACTACGCAGTATTTT. Its protein is CASAPTGALTTQYF.

The V gene is TRBV6-5, the J gene TRBJ1-1; a possible D gene is TRBD1 (5 bases). Trimming left V 5 bases short and J 10 bases short, with 14 bases between. The CDR3 is made up of 12 amino acids. In germline, CDR1 is MNHEY, CDR2 SVGAGI. The CDR3 loop is CASSSLTRGAFF. The CDR3 DNA is TGTGCCAGCAGTAGCCTCACAAGGGGAGCTTTCTTT.

V usage is TRBV2 and J usage is TRBJ2-4, with D possibly being TRBD2 (6 bases). The CDR3 length is 16 residues. The ends were cut back, 6 bases at V and 1 base at J, with 16 bases in the middle. CDR1 is SNHLY and CDR2 is FYNNEI in the germline V gene. In nucleotides, the CDR3 is TGTGCCAGCAGGGATACTAGCCGGGAGGCCAAAAACATTCAGTACTTC. Translating it yields CASRDTSREAKNIQYF.

This chain connects TRBV29-1 to TRBJ2-1; the match to TRBD1 covers 7 bases. Unmatched junction bases numbered 3, after V lost 7 bases and J lost 0 bases. Germline values: CDR1 SQVTM, CDR2 ANQGSEA. This CDR3 is built from 13 residues. This CDR3 reads CSGRQGSYNEQFF. Here the CDR3 DNA reads TGCAGCGGTAGACAGGGCTCCTACAATGAGCAGTTCTTC.

This chain uses TRBV9 with TRBJ2-1, with TRBD2 as a possible D gene (6 bases). Looked up from germline, CDR1 is SGDLS and CDR2 is YYNGEE. V dropped 2 bases and J dropped 2 bases, with 11 bases sitting between them. This CDR3 region has 15 residues. CDR3 sequence: CASSVGAGTYNEQFF. CDR3 DNA: TGTGCCAGCAGCGTTGGGGCGGGAACCTACAATGAGCAGTTCTTC. Combining the CDR3 with reference TRBV9 and TRBJ2-1 gives the whole variable domain DSGVTQTPKHLITATGQRVTLRCSPRSGDLSVYWYQQSLDQGLQFLIQYYNGEERAKGNILERFSAQQFPDLHSELNLSSLELGDSALYFCASSVGAGTYNEQFFGPGTRLTVL.

In this sample, this clone turned up once. This chain joins TRBV9 and TRBJ2-4, with D uncertain. The CDR3 loop spans 12 amino acids. From germline, CDR1 is SGDLS and CDR2 YYNGEE. The V gene lost 0 bases and the J gene lost 10 bases, with 8 bases spanning the gap. The DNA for the CDR3 is TGTGCCAGCAGCGTAGAAATGGGGATTCAGTACTTC. It specifies CASSVEMGIQYF.

This clone was observed a handful of times. The V and J genes are TRBV6-5 and TRBJ1-6, with TRBD1 identical over 12 bases. V gave up 6 bases and J gave up 13 bases; unmatched junction bases: 7. The germline V gene encodes CDR1 MNHEY and CDR2 SVGAGI. The CDR3 is made up of 14 amino acids. In DNA form, the CDR3 reads TGTGCCAGCAGCTCCGGGACAGGGGGCACTCCCCTCCACTTT. It specifies CASSSGTGGTPLHF.

The gene calls are TRBV18 and TRBJ2-7, with TRBD1 identical over 10 bases. Germline CDR1 reads KGHSH; CDR2 reads LQKENI. The V and J ends lost 8 bases and 4 bases, in that order; junction bases with no gene match: 5. This CDR3 has 13 residues. The CDR3 sequence is CASTTGGIYEQYF. CDR3 sequence (DNA): TGTGCCAGCACGACAGGGGGCATTTACGAGCAGTACTTC.

The table lists this clone with a count of one. The V call is TRBV25-1, the J call TRBJ2-5, with TRBD2 identical over 9 bases. V lost 3 bases, J lost 4 bases, and 3 bases stayed unmatched. The CDR3 has 14 residues. Germline lookup yields CDR1 MGHDK and CDR2 SYGVNS. The CDR3 sequence is CASSDLSGGETQYF. CDR3 coding DNA: TGTGCCAGCAGTGACCTTAGCGGGGGAGAGACCCAGTACTTC.

The rearrangement joins TRBV5-1 to TRBJ2-1, with D unresolved. This CDR3 contains 13 residues. Trimming left V 3 bases short and J 8 bases short, with 12 bases between. The germline V gene encodes CDR1 SGHRS and CDR2 YFSETQ. The CDR3 coding sequence is TGCGCCAGCAGCTCGGCAGTCTCGGATGAGCAGTTCTTC. The encoded protein is CASSSAVSDEQFF.

This clone has just a few counts. This chain connects TRBV10-3 to TRBJ1-3; D might be TRBD1 (6 bases). The V gene's germline CDR1 is ENHRY and CDR2 SYGVKD. V was cut by 11 bases and J by 0 bases, with 20 bases left in between. This CDR3 contains 16 residues. This CDR3 reads CAASGDGQSSGNTIYF. The CDR3 DNA is TGTGCCGCATCGGGGGATGGACAGTCCTCTGGAAACACCATATATTTT.

The J gene is TRBJ1-1, the V gene TRBV5-1; D remains ambiguous. The CDR3 is made up of 13 amino acids. Trimming pared 1 base from V and 6 bases from J, leaving 10 bases between. Germline-derived CDR1 and CDR2 are SGHRS and YFSETQ. For the CDR3, the DNA is TGCGCCAGCAGCTTGCTGACGGGCCCTGAAGCTTTCTTT. This encodes CASSLLTGPEAFF.

The chain links TRBV28 to TRBJ2-2; D uncertain. The CDR3 is made up of 13 amino acids. Germline loops: CDR1 MDHEN, CDR2 SYDVKM. V shed 4 bases and J shed 3 bases, with 6 bases lying between them. This chain's CDR3 is CASSSPYTGELFF. The CDR3 DNA reads as TGTGCCAGCAGTTCTCCTTACACCGGGGAGCTGTTTTTT.

V and J are TRBV4-1 and TRBJ2-3; D remains unclear. CDR3 length: 15 amino acids. CDR1 MGHRA and CDR2 YSYEKL come from the germline V gene. The V end was cut by 1 base, the J end by 6 bases, with 14 bases between. The CDR3 nucleotides read TGCGCCAGCAGCCAAGGTATTGGACCAACGGATACGCAGTATTTT. Its translation is CASSQGIGPTDTQYF.

This clone was counted once. The chain has TRBV11-3 and TRBJ1-3; D not certain. CDR3 length: 13 amino acids. The V and J ends lost 3 bases and 0 bases respectively, with 3 bases between them. Germline V gene data show CDR1 as SGHNT and CDR2 as YENEEA. In DNA, the CDR3 is TGTGCCAGCAGCTTCGGCTCTGGAAACACCATATATTTT. This gives the protein CASSFGSGNTIYF.

The gene calls are TRBV29-1 and TRBJ2-7; no clear D gene. The CDR3 extends over 12 amino acids. The germline V gene encodes CDR1 SQVTM and CDR2 ANQGSEA. V dropped 6 bases and J dropped 6 bases, with 15 bases sitting between them. CDR3 loop: CSVPTRSGEQYF. The CDR3 DNA reads TGCAGCGTGCCCACAAGGTCGGGCGAGCAGTACTTC.

In this sample, this clone is medium-sized. The chain has TRBV6-1 and TRBJ1-5; TRBD1 is a possible D gene (6 bases). Germline CDR1 and CDR2: MNHNS and SASEGT. V was pared by 10 bases and J by 1 base, with 14 bases between. The CDR3 totals 14 residues. This chain's CDR3 is CAIEQGSSNQPQHF. CDR3 DNA: TGTGCCATCGAACAGGGATCGAGCAATCAGCCCCAGCATTTT.

The V gene is TRBV4-3, the J gene TRBJ2-6; 9 bases match TRBD1. Germline values: CDR1 LGHNA, CDR2 YSLEER. There are 19 residues in the CDR3. After removal of 7 bases from V and 4 bases from J, the junction contained 17 bases not matched to a gene. The CDR3: CASTSLLGQGQVGANVLTF. DNA of the CDR3: TGCGCCAGCACCAGCCTTCTAGGACAGGGGCAGGTGGGGGCCAACGTCCTGACTTTC.

This rearrangement joins TRBV15 to TRBJ1-2, with a tentative D call TRBD1 (5 bases). The CDR3 covers 14 residues. Trimming cost V 3 bases and J 3 bases, with 11 bases left between them. The V gene's germline CDR1 is LNHNV and CDR2 YYDKDF (reference sequence). CDR3 sequence: CATSSQKGHYGYTF. In nucleotides, the CDR3 is TGTGCCACCAGCAGTCAAAAGGGGCACTATGGCTACACCTTC.

This clone was observed a few times. V is TRBV4-1 and J is TRBJ2-1; D gene uncertain. V lost 5 bases, J lost 2 bases, and 10 bases lay in between. This CDR3 has 14 residues. Germline CDR1 and CDR2: MGHRA and YSYEKL. The DNA of the CDR3 is TGCGCCAGCAGCTTTGGTGGCACCTACAATGAGCAGTTCTTC. Its protein is CASSFGGTYNEQFF.